This T cell receptor beta chain was retrieved from a study of regulatory dendritic cells for organ transplantation. Profiled with immunoSEQ multiplex PCR; TCRdb holds only in-frame clones, not every one. In the table there are 15,000 to 20,000 clones, around 85% of which are singletons. Sorted T cells were CFSE-labeled and cultured 5 days with allogeneic regulatory or mature dendritic cells at 1:10. On this clone itself: The antigen is not known.

Sample: memory CD4+ T cells from blood cultured with regulatory dendritic cells. The subset: CD45RO+ memory T cells. This clonotype was obtained from a human donor in good health.

In nucleotides, the CDR3 is TGTGCCAGCAGCTTGCCCGGGACAGGGGGTGACGAGCAGTACTTC. Translating it yields CASSLPGTGGDEQYF. V gene TRBV5-4 combines with J gene TRBJ2-7; 11 bases are a match to TRBD1. The CDR3 totals 15 residues. V gave up 1 base and J gave up 5 bases; unmatched junction bases: 5. CDR1 SGHNT and CDR2 YYREEE come from the germline V gene (reference sequence).